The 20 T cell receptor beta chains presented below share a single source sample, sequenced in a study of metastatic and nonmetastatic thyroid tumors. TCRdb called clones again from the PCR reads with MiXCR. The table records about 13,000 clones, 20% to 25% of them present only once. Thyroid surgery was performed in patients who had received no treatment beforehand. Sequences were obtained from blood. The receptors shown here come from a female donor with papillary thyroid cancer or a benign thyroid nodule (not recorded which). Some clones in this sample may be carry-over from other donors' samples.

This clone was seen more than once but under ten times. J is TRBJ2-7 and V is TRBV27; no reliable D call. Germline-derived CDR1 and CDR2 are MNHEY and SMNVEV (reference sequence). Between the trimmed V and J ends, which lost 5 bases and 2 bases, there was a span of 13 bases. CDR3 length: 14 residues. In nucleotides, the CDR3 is TGTGCCAGCAGTCTCAACAGTCGTCCCTACGAGCAGTACTTC. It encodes CASSLNSRPYEQYF.

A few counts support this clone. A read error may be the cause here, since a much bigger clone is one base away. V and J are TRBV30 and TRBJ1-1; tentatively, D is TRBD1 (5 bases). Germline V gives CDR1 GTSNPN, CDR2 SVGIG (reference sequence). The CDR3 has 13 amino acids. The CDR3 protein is CTGARQLETEAFF. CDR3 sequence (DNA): TGTACCGGGGCCAGACAGCTTGAGACTGAAGCTTTCTTT.

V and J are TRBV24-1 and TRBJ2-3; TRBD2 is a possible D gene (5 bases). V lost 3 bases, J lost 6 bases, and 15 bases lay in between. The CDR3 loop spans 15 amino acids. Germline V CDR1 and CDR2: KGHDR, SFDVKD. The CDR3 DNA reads TGTGCCACCAGTGATATGGACGGGAATCTTGATACGCAGTATTTT. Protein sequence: CATSDMDGNLDTQYF.

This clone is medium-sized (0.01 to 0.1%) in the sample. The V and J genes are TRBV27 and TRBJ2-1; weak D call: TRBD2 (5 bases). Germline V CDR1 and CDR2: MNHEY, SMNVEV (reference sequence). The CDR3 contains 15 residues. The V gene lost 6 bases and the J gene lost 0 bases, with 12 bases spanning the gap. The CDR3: CASRLGLHSYNEQFF. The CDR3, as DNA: TGTGCCAGCAGACTAGGACTTCACTCCTACAATGAGCAGTTCTTC.

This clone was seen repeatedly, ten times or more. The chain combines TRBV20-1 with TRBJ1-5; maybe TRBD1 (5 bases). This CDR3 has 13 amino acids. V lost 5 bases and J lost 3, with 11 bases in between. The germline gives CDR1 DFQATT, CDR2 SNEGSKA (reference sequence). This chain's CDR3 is CSALRGANQPQHF. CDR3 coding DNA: TGCAGTGCTTTAAGGGGCGCCAATCAGCCCCAGCATTTT.

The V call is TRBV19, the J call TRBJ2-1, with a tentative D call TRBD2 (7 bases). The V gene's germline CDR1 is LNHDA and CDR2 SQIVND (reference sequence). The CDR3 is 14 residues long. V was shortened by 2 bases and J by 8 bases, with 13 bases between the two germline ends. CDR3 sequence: CASSISQGRDEQFF. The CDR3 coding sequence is TGTGCCAGTAGTATATCGCAGGGGAGGGATGAGCAGTTCTTC. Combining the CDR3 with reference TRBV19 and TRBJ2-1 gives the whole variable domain DGGITQSPKYLFRKEGQNVTLSCEQNLNHDAMYWYRQDPGQGLRLIYYSQIVNDFQKGDIAEGYSVSREKKESFPLTVTSAQKNPTAFYLCASSISQGRDEQFFGPGTRLTVL.

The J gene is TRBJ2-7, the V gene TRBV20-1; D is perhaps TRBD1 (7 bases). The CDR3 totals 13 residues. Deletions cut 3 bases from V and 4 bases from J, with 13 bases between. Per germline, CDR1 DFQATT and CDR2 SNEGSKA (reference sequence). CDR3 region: CSARLTGRYEQYF. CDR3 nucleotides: TGCAGTGCTAGGTTGACAGGGAGGTACGAGCAGTACTTC.

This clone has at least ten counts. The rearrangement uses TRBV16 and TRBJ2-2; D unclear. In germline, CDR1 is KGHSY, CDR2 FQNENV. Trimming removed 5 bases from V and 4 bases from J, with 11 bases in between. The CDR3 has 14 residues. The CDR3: CASSERPSTGELFF. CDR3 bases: TGTGCCAGCAGCGAAAGACCGAGCACCGGGGAGCTGTTTTTT.

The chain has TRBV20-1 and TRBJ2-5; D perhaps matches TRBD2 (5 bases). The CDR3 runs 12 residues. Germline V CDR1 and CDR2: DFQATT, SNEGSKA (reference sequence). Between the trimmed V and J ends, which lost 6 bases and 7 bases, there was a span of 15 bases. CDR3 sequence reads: CSASNDEGTQYF. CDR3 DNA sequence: TGCAGTGCCAGCAATGACGAGGGGACCCAGTACTTC.

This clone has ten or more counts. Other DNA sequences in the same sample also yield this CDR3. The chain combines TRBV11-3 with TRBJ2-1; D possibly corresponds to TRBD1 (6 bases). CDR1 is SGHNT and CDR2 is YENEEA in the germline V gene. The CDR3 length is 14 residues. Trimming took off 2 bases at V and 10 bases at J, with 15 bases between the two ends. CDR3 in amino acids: CASSLSFYGTEQFF. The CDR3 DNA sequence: TGTGCCAGCAGCTTATCGTTCTACGGGACAGAGCAGTTCTTC.

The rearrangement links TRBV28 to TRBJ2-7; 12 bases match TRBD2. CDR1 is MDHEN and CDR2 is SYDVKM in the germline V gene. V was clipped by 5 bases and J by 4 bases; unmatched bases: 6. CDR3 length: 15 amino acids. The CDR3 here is CASSTLAGGEYEQYF. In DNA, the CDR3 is TGTGCCAGCAGTACTCTAGCGGGAGGGGAGTACGAGCAGTACTTC. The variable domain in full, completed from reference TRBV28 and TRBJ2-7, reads DVKVTQSSRYLVKRTGEKVFLECVQDMDHENMFWYRQDPGLGLRLIYFSYDVKMKEKGDIPEGYSVSREKKERFSLILESASTNQTSMYLCASSTLAGGEYEQYFGPGTRLTVT.

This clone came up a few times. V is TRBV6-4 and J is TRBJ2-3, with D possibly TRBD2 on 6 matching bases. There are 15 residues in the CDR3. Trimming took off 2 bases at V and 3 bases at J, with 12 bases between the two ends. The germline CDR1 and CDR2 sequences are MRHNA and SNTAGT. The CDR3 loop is CASSDRLGDTDTQYF. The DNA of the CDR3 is TGTGCCAGCAGTGACCGACTAGGTGATACAGATACGCAGTATTTT.

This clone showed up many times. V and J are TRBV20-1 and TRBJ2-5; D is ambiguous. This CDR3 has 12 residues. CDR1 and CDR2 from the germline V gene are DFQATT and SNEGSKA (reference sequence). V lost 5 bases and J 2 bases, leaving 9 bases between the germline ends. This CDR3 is CSARSPQETQYF. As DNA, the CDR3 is TGCAGTGCTCGCTCACCACAAGAGACCCAGTACTTC.

The CDR3 spells CASPGEGRLEQFF. In nucleotides, the CDR3 is TGTGCCAGTCCCGGGGAGGGCCGTCTTGAGCAGTTCTTC. The chain carries TRBV18 and TRBJ2-1; 7 positions agree with TRBD2. Germline CDR1 is KGHSH and CDR2 is LQKENI. The length of the CDR3 is 13 residues. V was pared by 9 bases and J by 9 bases, with 11 bases of the junction left unmatched. Variable domain in full (rest from reference TRBV18 and TRBJ2-1): NAGVMQNPRHLVRRRGQEARLRCSPMKGHSHVYWYRQLPEEGLKFMVYLQKENIIDESGMPKERFSAEFPKEGPSILRIQQVVRGDSAAYFCASPGEGRLEQFFGPGTRLTVL.

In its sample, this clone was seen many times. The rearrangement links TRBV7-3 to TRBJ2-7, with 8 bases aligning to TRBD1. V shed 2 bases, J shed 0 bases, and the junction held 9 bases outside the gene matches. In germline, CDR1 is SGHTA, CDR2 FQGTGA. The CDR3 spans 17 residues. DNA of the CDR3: TGTGCCAGCAGCTTATTGCCAGGGGGCAGAAACTCCTACGAGCAGTACTTC. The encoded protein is CASSLLPGGRNSYEQYF.

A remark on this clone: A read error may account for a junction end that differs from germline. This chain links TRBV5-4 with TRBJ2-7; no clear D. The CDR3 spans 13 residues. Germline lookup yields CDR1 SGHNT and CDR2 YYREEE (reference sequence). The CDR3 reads CASSLDYYYEHYF. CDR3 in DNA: TGTGCCAGCAGCTTGGACTACTACTACGAGCATTACTTC.

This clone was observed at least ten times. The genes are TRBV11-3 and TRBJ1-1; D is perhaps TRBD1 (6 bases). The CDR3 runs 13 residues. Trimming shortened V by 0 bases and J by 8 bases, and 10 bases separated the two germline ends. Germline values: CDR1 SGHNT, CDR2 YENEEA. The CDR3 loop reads CASSLDRGSEAFF. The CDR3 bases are TGTGCCAGCAGCTTAGACAGGGGCTCGGAAGCTTTCTTT.

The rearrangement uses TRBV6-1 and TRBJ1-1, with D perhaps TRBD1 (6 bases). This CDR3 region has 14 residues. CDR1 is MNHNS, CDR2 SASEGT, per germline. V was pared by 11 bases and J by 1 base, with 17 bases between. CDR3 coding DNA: TGTGCCGCGGCCCGGACAGAGGAGAACACTGAAGCTTTCTTT. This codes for CAAARTEENTEAFF.

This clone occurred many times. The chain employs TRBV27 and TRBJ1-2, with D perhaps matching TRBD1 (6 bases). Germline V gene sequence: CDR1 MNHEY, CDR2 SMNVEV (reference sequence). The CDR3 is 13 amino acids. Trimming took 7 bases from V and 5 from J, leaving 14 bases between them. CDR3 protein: CASKSRGQYGYTF. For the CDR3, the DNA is TGTGCCAGCAAATCGCGCGGACAGTATGGCTACACCTTC.

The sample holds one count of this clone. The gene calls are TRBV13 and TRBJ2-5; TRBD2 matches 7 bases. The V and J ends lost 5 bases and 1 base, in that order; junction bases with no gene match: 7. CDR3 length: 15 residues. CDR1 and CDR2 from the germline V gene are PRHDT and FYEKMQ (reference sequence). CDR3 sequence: CASSPRGELQETQYF. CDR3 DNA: TGTGCCAGCAGCCCTCGGGGGGAACTCCAAGAGACCCAGTACTTC.